The 10 T cell receptor beta chains presented below share a single source sample, sequenced in a study of cytomegalovirus exposure and HLA in healthy donors (dated by TCRdb to about 2017). Libraries were built with the immunoSEQ multiplex PCR assay. The multiplex PCR relied on a mix of 60 forward primers for TCR Vbeta segments and 13 reverse primers for TCR Jbeta segments. The table was pulled from immuneACCESS by TCRdb, which kept in-frame rearrangements only. Such tables lose some clones; where checked, under half of the loss comes from unresolved V genes, and the rest has no known cause. Across this sample there are about 130,000 clones, with over 70% seen only once. In total, the top ten clones hold about 2.2% of the sample. Sequenced sample: PBMCs. The receptors here all came from a man aged 25-40 years in good health and CMV-seronegative.

The genes are TRBV18 and TRBJ2-1, with D possibly being TRBD2 (6 bases). V was pared by 3 bases and J by 7 bases, with 16 bases between. The CDR3 loop spans 15 amino acids. The V gene's germline CDR1 is KGHSH and CDR2 LQKENI. CDR3 sequence: CASSPGLPLGNEQFF. CDR3 DNA: TGTGCCAGCTCACCGGGACTCCCATTGGGGAATGAGCAGTTCTTC.

Turning to this clone: An end of the junction differs from the germline gene, which may be a read error. V and J are TRBV7-9 and TRBJ1-2; 7 bases line up with TRBD1. CDR1 and CDR2 (germline): SEHNR, FQNEAQ (reference sequence). CDR3 length equals 16 residues. The CDR3 sequence is CSSSLQGRVPNYGYTF. CDR3 in DNA: TGTTCCAGCAGCTTACAGGGGAGAGTACCTAACTATGGCTACACCTTC.

V and J are TRBV6-5 and TRBJ2-2; 9 bases fit TRBD1. After removal of 8 bases from V and 4 bases from J, the junction contained 2 bases not matched to a gene. The V gene's germline CDR1 is MNHEY and CDR2 SVGAGI. The CDR3 length is 13 residues. The CDR3 DNA is TGTGCCAGCGGGACAGGGCTCACCGGGGAGCTGTTTTTT. Translation gives CASGTGLTGELFF.

The chain carries TRBV7-2 and TRBJ2-2; D is perhaps TRBD2 (7 bases). With 11 bases removed from V and 2 bases from J, the gap between germline ends came to 15 bases. The germline gives CDR1 SGHTA, CDR2 FQGNSA. This CDR3 spans 14 amino acids. CDR3 sequence: CASIGGLNTGELFF. The CDR3 DNA follows: TGTGCCTCCATCGGGGGGCTAAACACCGGGGAGCTGTTTTTT.

To note about this clone: The same CDR3 is also encoded by other DNA sequences in this sample. The rearrangement uses TRBV28 and TRBJ2-5; 7 positions match TRBD1. Germline-derived CDR1 and CDR2 are MDHEN and SYDVKM. Trimming removed 5 bases from V and 4 bases from J; junction bases left unmatched: 4. The CDR3 is made up of 13 amino acids. In DNA, the CDR3 is TGTGCCAGCAGTCCAGGGGGTAGAGAGACCCAGTACTTC. It is translated as CASSPGGRETQYF. Filled out from reference TRBV28 and TRBJ2-5, the complete variable domain reads DVKVTQSSRYLVKRTGEKVFLECVQDMDHENMFWYRQDPGLGLRLIYFSYDVKMKEKGDIPEGYSVSREKKERFSLILESASTNQTSMYLCASSPGGRETQYFGPGTRLLVL.

The rearrangement links TRBV28 to TRBJ2-2; a possible D gene is TRBD2 (6 bases). The CDR3 loop spans 16 amino acids. V lost 5 bases and J lost 5, with 18 bases in between. CDR1 is MDHEN, CDR2 SYDVKM, per germline. The CDR3 DNA sequence: TGTGCCAGCAGTCATCGCGGTAATGCGGGGACCGGGGAGCTGTTTTTT. Its protein is CASSHRGNAGTGELFF.

V usage is TRBV18 and J usage is TRBJ1-2; D gene uncertain. This CDR3 has 15 amino acids. V gave up 6 bases and J gave up 7 bases, with 21 bases separating them. From germline, CDR1 is KGHSH and CDR2 LQKENI. The chain's CDR3 is CASSHNFGEGAGYTF. In DNA, the CDR3 is TGTGCCAGCTCCCACAACTTTGGGGAGGGAGCTGGCTACACCTTC.

The chain joins TRBV10-3 to TRBJ2-3, with 11 positions matching TRBD2. After removal of 6 bases from V and 0 bases from J, the junction contained 8 bases not matched to a gene. From germline, CDR1 is ENHRY and CDR2 SYGVKD. The CDR3 totals 17 residues. The CDR3 bases are TGTGCCATCAGCAGACCGGGACTAGCGGCTAGCACAGATACGCAGTATTTT. This encodes CAISRPGLAASTDTQYF.

The chain is built from TRBV27 and TRBJ2-7; no clear D. Trimming pared 6 bases from V and 0 bases from J, leaving 21 bases between. CDR1 and CDR2 (germline): MNHEY, SMNVEV (reference sequence). The CDR3 is 17 residues long. Here the CDR3 reads CASSLRRGNRVSYEQYF. In DNA form, the CDR3 reads TGTGCCAGCAGCCTCCGTCGAGGCAATCGAGTCTCCTACGAGCAGTACTTC.

V is TRBV4-1 and J is TRBJ2-7; possibly TRBD1 for D (5 bases). V lost 1 base and J lost 5, with 21 bases in between. Germline V CDR1 and CDR2: MGHRA, YSYEKL. CDR3 length: 17 residues. CDR3 amino acids: CASSQVGALVGSDEQYF. CDR3 nucleotide sequence: TGCGCCAGCAGCCAAGTTGGGGCACTTGTCGGGTCCGACGAGCAGTACTTC.